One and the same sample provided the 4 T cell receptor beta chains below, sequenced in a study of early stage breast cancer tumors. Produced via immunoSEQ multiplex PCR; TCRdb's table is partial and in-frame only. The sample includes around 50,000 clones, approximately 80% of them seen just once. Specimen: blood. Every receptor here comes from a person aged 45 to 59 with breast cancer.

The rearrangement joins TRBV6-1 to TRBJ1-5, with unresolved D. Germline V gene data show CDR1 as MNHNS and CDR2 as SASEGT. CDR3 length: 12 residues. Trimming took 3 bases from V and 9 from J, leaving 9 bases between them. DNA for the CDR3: TGTGCCAGCAGTGACAATGTGAGGCCCCAGCATTTT. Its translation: CASSDNVRPQHF.

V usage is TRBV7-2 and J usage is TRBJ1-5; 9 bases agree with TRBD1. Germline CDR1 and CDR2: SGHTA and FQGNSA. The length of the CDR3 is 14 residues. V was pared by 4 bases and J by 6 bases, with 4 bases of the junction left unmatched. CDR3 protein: CASSSGTGSQPQHF. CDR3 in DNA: TGTGCCAGCAGCTCCGGGACAGGGTCTCAGCCCCAGCATTTT.

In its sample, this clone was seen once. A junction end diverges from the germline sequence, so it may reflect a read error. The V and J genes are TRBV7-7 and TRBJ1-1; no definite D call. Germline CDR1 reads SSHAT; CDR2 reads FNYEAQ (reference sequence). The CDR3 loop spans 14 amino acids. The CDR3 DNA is TGTGCTAGCAGCTTAGCGCCACCTGGGACTGAAGCTTTCTTT. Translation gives CASSLAPPGTEAFF.

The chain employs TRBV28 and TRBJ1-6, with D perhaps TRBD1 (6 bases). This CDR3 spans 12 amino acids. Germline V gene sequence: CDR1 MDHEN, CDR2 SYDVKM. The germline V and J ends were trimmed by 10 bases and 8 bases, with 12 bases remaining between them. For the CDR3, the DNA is TGTGCCACCCAGGACAGCCATTCACCCCTCCACTTT. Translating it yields CATQDSHSPLHF.